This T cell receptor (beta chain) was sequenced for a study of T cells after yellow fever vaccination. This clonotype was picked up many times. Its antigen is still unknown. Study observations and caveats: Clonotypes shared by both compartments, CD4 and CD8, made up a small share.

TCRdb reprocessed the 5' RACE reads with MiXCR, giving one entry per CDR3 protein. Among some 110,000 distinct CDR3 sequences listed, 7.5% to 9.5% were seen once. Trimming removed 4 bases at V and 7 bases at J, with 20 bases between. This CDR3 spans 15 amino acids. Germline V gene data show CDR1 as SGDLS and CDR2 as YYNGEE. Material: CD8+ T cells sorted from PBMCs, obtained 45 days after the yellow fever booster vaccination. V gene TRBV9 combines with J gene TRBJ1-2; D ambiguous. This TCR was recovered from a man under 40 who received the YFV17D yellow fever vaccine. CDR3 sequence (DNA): TGTGCCAGCAGCCCCACCGGGCCCCAGAAGGCTGGCTACACCTTC. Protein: CASSPTGPQKAGYTF.